These T cell receptor beta chains were read from a single sample in a study of patients and donors after allogeneic stem cell transplantation. TCRdb re-called the RT-PCR reads through MiXCR, storing one row per CDR3 protein. This sample carries about 960,000 distinct CDR3 sequences, more than 15% of them seen once, and the ten largest clones take around 6%. The material sequenced was blood, either unsorted or a sorted T cell fraction (not recorded which). All receptors come from a human donor who was either an allogeneic HSCT recipient or a stem cell or donor lymphocyte infusion donor (not recorded which). It is not recorded whose cells these are; they may come from a transplant donor. Both conserved end residues are part of each CDR3. The D gene is left open where the match is weak. A row's size may be missing; if present it is once, few, many or a size class.

CDR3 protein	CDR3 DNA	J gene	V gene	D gene	clone size
CASSRGGAQYF	TGCGCCAGCAGCAGAGGAGGGGCGCAGTATTTT	TRBJ2-3	TRBV4-1	NA	few
CSARDGSGGGETQYF	TGCAGTGCTAGAGATGGTAGCGGGGGTGGAGAGACCCAGTACTTC	TRBJ2-5	TRBV20-1	TRBD2	few
CSARPPSGYNEQFF	TGCAGTGCTAGACCCCCTAGCGGTTACAATGAGCAGTTCTTC	TRBJ2-1	TRBV20-1	TRBD2	NA
CAWSSRRAADRGTDTQYF	TGTGCCTGGAGTAGTAGGCGTGCAGCGGATAGGGGCACAGATACGCAGTATTTT	TRBJ2-3	TRBV30	NA	once
CASSAGTSGRDQETQYF	TGTGCCAGCAGCGCCGGGACTAGCGGGAGGGATCAAGAGACCCAGTACTTC	TRBJ2-5	TRBV9	TRBD2	NA
CASSQEEGILGYEAEAFF	TGTGCCAGCAGCCAAGAGGAGGGGATCTTGGGGTATGAAGCTGAAGCTTTCTTT	TRBJ1-1	TRBV3-1	NA	NA
CSTRLPTGGPIGYTF	TGCAGCACACGCCTCCCGACAGGGGGCCCTATTGGCTACACCTTC	TRBJ1-2	TRBV20-1	TRBD1	few
CASSERDPAKNIQYF	TGTGCCAGCAGTGAAAGGGACCCAGCCAAAAACATTCAGTACTTC	TRBJ2-4	TRBV25-1	NA	few
CASSWIVRTANSPLHF	TGCGCCAGCAGCTGGATCGTTCGGACGGCAAATTCACCCCTCCACTTT	TRBJ1-6	TRBV5-1	NA	few
CASSSLSGQSTDTQYF	TGTGCCAGCAGTTCCCTAAGCGGGCAAAGCACAGATACGCAGTATTTT	TRBJ2-3	TRBV6-2/TRBV6-3	NA	once